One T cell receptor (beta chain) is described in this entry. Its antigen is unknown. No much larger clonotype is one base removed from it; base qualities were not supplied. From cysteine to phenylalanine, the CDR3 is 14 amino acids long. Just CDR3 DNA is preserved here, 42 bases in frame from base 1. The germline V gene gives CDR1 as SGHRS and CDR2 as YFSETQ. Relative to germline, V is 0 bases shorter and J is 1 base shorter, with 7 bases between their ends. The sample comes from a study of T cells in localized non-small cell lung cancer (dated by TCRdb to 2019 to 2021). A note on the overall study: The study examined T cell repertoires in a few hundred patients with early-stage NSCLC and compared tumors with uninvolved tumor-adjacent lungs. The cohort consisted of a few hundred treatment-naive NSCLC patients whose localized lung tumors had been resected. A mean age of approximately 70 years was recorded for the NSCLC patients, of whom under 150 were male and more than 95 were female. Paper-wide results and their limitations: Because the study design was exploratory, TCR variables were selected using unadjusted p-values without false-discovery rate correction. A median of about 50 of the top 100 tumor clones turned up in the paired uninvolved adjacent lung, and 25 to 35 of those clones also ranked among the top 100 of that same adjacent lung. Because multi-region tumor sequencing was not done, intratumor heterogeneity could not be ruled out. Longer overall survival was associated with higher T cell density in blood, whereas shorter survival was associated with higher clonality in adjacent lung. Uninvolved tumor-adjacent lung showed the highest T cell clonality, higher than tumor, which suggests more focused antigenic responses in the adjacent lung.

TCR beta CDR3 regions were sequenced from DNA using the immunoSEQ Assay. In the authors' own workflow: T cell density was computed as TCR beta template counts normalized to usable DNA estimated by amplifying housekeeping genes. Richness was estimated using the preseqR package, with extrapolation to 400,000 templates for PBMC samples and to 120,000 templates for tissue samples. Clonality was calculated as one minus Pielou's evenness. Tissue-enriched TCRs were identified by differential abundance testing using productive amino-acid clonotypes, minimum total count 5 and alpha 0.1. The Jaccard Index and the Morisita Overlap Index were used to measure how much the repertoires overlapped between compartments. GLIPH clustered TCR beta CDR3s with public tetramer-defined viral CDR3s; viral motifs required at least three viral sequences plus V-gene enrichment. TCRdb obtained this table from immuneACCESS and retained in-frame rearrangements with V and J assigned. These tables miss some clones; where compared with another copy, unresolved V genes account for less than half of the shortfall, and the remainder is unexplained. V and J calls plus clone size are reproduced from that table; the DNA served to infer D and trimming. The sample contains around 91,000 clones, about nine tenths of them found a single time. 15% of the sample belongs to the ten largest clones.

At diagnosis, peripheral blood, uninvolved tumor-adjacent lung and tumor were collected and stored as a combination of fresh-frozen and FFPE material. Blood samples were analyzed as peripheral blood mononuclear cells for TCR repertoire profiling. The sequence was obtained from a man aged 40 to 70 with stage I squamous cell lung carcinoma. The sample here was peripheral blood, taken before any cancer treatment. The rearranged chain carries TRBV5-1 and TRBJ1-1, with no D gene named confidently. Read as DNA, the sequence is TGCGCCAGCAGCTTGGCCGTTAGGAACACTGAAGCTTTCTTT. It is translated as CASSLAVRNTEAFF.